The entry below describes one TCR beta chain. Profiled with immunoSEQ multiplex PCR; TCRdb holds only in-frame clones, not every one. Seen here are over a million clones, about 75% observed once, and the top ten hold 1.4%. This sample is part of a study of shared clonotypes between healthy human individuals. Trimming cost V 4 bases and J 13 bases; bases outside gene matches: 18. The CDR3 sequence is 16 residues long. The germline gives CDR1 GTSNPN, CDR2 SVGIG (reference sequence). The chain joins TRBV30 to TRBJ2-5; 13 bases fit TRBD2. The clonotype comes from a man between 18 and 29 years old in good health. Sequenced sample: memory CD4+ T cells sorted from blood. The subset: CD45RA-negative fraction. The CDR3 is CAWNFVAAGLAGARYF. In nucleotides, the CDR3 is TGTGCCTGGAACTTCGTGGCCGCAGGACTAGCGGGGGCCAGGTACTTC. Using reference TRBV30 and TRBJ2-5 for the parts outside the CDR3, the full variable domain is SQTIHQWPATLVQPVGSPLSLECTVEGTSNPNLYWYRQAAGRGLQLLFYSVGIGQISSEVPQNLSASRPQDRQFILSSKKLLLSDSGFYLCAWNFVAAGLAGARYFGPGTRLLVL.